What follows are 7 T cell receptor beta chains derived from one specimen sequenced in a study of blood T cell repertoires in COVID-19. Profiled with immunoSEQ multiplex PCR; TCRdb holds only in-frame clones, not every one. This table holds some 130,000 clones, about 79% found once. The specimen was peripheral blood. The receptors were gathered from a woman aged 45-59 years with acute or convalescent COVID-19.

This chain joins TRBV2 and TRBJ2-7; 10 positions match TRBD1. The V gene end was trimmed by 6 bases and the J gene end by 5 bases; junction bases not matched to a gene: 7. Germline V gives CDR1 SNHLY, CDR2 FYNNEI. CDR3 size: 14 residues. The DNA of the CDR3 is TGTGCCAGCAGGCCGGGACAGGGGTCCCACGAGCAGTACTTC. It yields the protein CASRPGQGSHEQYF. Full variable domain (rest looked up from reference TRBV2 and TRBJ2-7): EPEVTQTPSHQVTQMGQEVILRCVPISNHLYFYWYRQILGQKVEFLVSFYNNEISEKSEIFDDQFSVERPDGSNFTLKIRSTKLEDSAMYFCASRPGQGSHEQYFGPGTRLTVT.

The chain uses TRBV5-1 and TRBJ2-1; 8 bases map to TRBD2. The CDR3 length is 14 residues. J lost 3 bases, V lost 5 bases, and 4 bases had no gene match. Germline values: CDR1 SGHRS, CDR2 YFSETQ. The CDR3 DNA follows: TGCGCCAGCAGAATAAGCGGGGGCTACAATGAGCAGTTCTTC. It translates to CASRISGGYNEQFF.

The chain links TRBV5-1 to TRBJ1-4, with D possibly being TRBD1 (5 bases). From germline, CDR1 is SGHRS and CDR2 YFSETQ. CDR3 length: 16 amino acids. V lost 1 base and J lost 9, with 19 bases in between. Written as DNA, the CDR3 is TGCGCCAGCAGCTTGAACGAGCTCGGGGGAGAGAAAAAACTGTTTTTT. Translated: CASSLNELGGEKKLFF.

The V call is TRBV5-4, the J call TRBJ2-2; D not certain. Trimming stripped 3 bases from V and 1 base from J, with 4 bases between. Germline V gene sequence: CDR1 SGHNT, CDR2 YYREEE (reference sequence). The CDR3 loop spans 13 amino acids. CDR3 nucleotides: TGTGCCAGCAGCTCCAGGAACACCGGGGAGCTGTTTTTT. Translating gives CASSSRNTGELFF.

There are a few counts of this clone. The rearrangement links TRBV10-3 to TRBJ1-2; the match to TRBD1 covers 10 bases. The V gene end was trimmed by 2 bases and the J gene end by 6 bases; junction bases not matched to a gene: 0. Germline V gene data show CDR1 as ENHRY and CDR2 as SYGVKD. The CDR3 is 13 residues long. This CDR3 is CAISEDRGHGYTF. CDR3 DNA sequence: TGTGCCATCAGTGAGGACAGGGGGCATGGCTACACCTTC.

The genes are TRBV27 and TRBJ1-1; 11 nucleotides match TRBD1. V dropped 6 bases and J dropped 5; count of bases not matched to a gene: 11. CDR1 and CDR2 from the germline V gene are MNHEY and SMNVEV (reference sequence). The CDR3 extends over 16 amino acids. CDR3 protein: CASRSQSGTGGTEAFF. The CDR3 DNA reads TGTGCCAGCAGATCACAATCCGGGACAGGGGGGACTGAAGCTTTCTTT.

The chain has TRBV19 and TRBJ2-3; TRBD2 is a possible D gene (7 bases). Per germline, CDR1 LNHDA and CDR2 SQIVND (reference sequence). The CDR3 spans 16 residues. V shed 6 bases and J shed 0 bases, with 16 bases lying between them. DNA for the CDR3: TGTGCCAGTAGCCCGGGGGGCCTAGCTAGCACAGATACGCAGTATTTT. It specifies CASSPGGLASTDTQYF.